Listed below are T cell receptor beta chains from one sample, sequenced in a study of blood T cell repertoires in COVID-19. Sequencing was performed with immunoSEQ multiplex PCR; in TCRdb, only in-frame clones are kept and a portion is missing. This sample has 300,000 to 350,000 clones, with just under 90% found just once. The sequenced material came from PBMCs or T cells enriched from blood (not recorded which). The receptors originated from a woman aged 25-40 years who had recovered from COVID-19. Each CDR3 is given with its conserved first and last residue. D genes are given only for firm matches. A row's size may be missing; if present it is once, few, many or a size class.

d_call,j_call,v_call,clone_size,cdr3_aa,cdr3_nt
TRBD2,TRBJ2-7,TRBV7-6,NA,CASGGVADEQYF,TGTGCCAGCGGGGGGGTAGCGGACGAGCAGTACTTC
TRBD1,TRBJ1-5,TRBV4-1,NA,CASSQEGQGANSNQPQHF,TGCGCCAGCAGCCAAGAGGGACAGGGGGCCAACAGCAATCAGCCCCAGCATTTT
NA,TRBJ1-1,TRBV7-9,NA,CASSWGENTEAFF,TGTGCCAGCAGCTGGGGAGAGAACACTGAAGCTTTCTTT
TRBD1,TRBJ1-3,TRBV2,once,CAVRDRGSSGNTIYF,TGTGCCGTCCGGGACAGGGGGAGCTCTGGAAACACCATATATTTT
TRBD1,TRBJ1-1,TRBV10-3,NA,CAIRTGLGTEAFF,TGTGCCATCCGGACAGGGTTGGGCACTGAAGCTTTCTTT
NA,TRBJ2-5,TRBV4-1,NA,CASSPMGGDRETQYF,TGCGCCAGCAGCCCTATGGGAGGGGACAGGGAGACCCAGTACTTC
NA,TRBJ1-5,TRBV7-8,NA,CASSLAWQGDQPQHF,TGTGCCAGCAGCTTAGCGTGGCAGGGCGATCAGCCCCAGCATTTT
TRBD2,TRBJ2-2,TRBV23-1,NA,CASSHSSGAGEVGELFF,TGCGCCAGCAGTCACAGCTCGGGAGCGGGAGAAGTCGGGGAGCTGTTTTTT
TRBD1,TRBJ1-2,TRBV7-9,NA,CASSYGTEYGYTF,TGTGCCAGCAGCTATGGGACAGAGTATGGCTACACCTTC
TRBD1,TRBJ1-2,TRBV10-3,NA,CAISVEGQGNTF,TGTGCCATCAGTGTAGAGGGACAGGGTAACACCTTC
TRBD2,TRBJ2-1,TRBV4-3,NA,CASSQVASGSIYNEQFF,TGCGCCAGCAGCCAAGTGGCTAGCGGGAGTATCTACAATGAGCAGTTCTTC
NA,TRBJ1-2,TRBV18,NA,CASSPTGSAYGYTF,TGTGCCAGCTCACCAACAGGGTCGGCCTATGGCTACACCTTC
TRBD1,TRBJ2-7,TRBV3-1/TRBV3-2,NA,CASSPQGDEQYF,TGTGCCAGCAGCCCACAGGGGGACGAGCAGTACTTC
NA,TRBJ1-6,TRBV4-2,NA,CASSQGYQENSPLHF,TGTGCCAGCAGCCAAGGGTACCAGGAAAATTCACCCCTCCACTTT
TRBD2,TRBJ2-1,TRBV15,NA,CATSRAFFGLAEVNEQFF,TGTGCCACCAGCAGAGCGTTTTTTGGGCTAGCGGAAGTGAATGAGCAGTTCTTC
NA,TRBJ1-1,TRBV6-1,NA,CASSEQGSSSAFF,TGTGCCAGCAGTGAACAGGGATCCTCTTCGGCTTTCTTT
NA,TRBJ1-2,TRBV18,NA,CASSRTADYGYTF,TGTGCCAGCTCACGGACTGCTGACTATGGCTACACCTTC
TRBD2,TRBJ2-3,TRBV9,NA,CASSAGLTPDTQYF,TGTGCCAGCAGCGCGGGACTAACGCCAGATACGCAGTATTTT
NA,TRBJ2-1,TRBV13,NA,CASSFNNEQFF,TGTGCCAGCAGCTTTAACAATGAGCAGTTCTTC
TRBD2,TRBJ2-7,TRBV4-1,NA,CASSYRTGEGAYEQYF,TGCGCCAGCAGCTACCGTACGGGGGAGGGAGCCTACGAGCAGTACTTC
NA,TRBJ2-7,TRBV4-1,NA,CASSQEKGYEQYF,TGCGCCAGCAGCCAAGAAAAGGGGTACGAGCAGTACTTC
NA,TRBJ2-3,TRBV12-5,NA,CASASDWAGAQYF,TGTGCTAGTGCCTCGGACTGGGCGGGCGCGCAGTATTTT
TRBD1,TRBJ2-7,TRBV3-1/TRBV3-2,once,CASSQEGTGAYEQYF,TGTGCCAGCAGCCAAGAGGGGACAGGTGCCTACGAGCAGTACTTC
NA,TRBJ1-2,TRBV28,NA,CASSLRRESYGYTF,TGTGCCAGCAGTTTACGTAGAGAGTCCTATGGCTACACCTTC
NA,TRBJ1-1,TRBV21-1,NA,CATNCRDRDRSMNTEAFF,TGTGCCACCAACTGTCGGGACAGGGATCGATCCATGAACACTGAAGCTTTCTTT
NA,TRBJ2-5,TRBV27,NA,CASSPLGGALAQYF,TGTGCCAGCAGCCCCCTTGGAGGGGCTTTGGCCCAGTACTTC
TRBD1,TRBJ1-2,TRBV4-1,NA,CASSTGGYGYTF,TGCGCCAGCAGCACAGGGGGATATGGCTACACCTTC
TRBD1,TRBJ2-3,TRBV7-6,NA,CASSPRTGPSTDTQYF,TGTGCCAGCAGCCCCCGGACAGGGCCTAGCACAGATACGCAGTATTTT
TRBD1,TRBJ1-4,TRBV5-1,NA,CASSHAGTGGPEKLFF,TGCGCCAGCAGCCATGCCGGGACAGGGGGACCTGAAAAACTGTTTTTT
NA,TRBJ1-2,TRBV7-2,NA,CASSLTGALYGYTF,TGTGCCAGCAGCTTAACAGGAGCGCTCTATGGCTACACCTTC
TRBD1,TRBJ1-3,TRBV6-5,NA,CASSSGGGNTIYF,TGTGCCAGCAGTTCAGGGGGCGGAAACACCATATATTTT
TRBD2,TRBJ2-7,TRBV4-1,NA,CASSQTRLAFSYEQYF,TGCGCCAGCAGCCAAACCAGACTAGCTTTCTCCTACGAGCAGTACTTC
NA,TRBJ1-5,TRBV15,NA,CATSRDRESNQPQHF,TGTGCCACCAGCAGAGATCGGGAGAGCAATCAGCCCCAGCATTTT
TRBD2,TRBJ2-7,TRBV10-3,NA,CAISEGLAGDNYEQYF,TGTGCCATCAGTGAGGGACTAGCGGGAGATAACTACGAGCAGTACTTC
TRBD2,TRBJ2-2,TRBV24-1,NA,CATSVGSGRTGELFF,TGTGCCACCAGTGTAGGTAGCGGGAGGACCGGGGAGCTGTTTTTT
TRBD2,TRBJ2-2,TRBV13,NA,CASSKGLAAPNPTGELFF,TGTGCCAGCAGCAAGGGACTAGCGGCACCGAACCCGACCGGGGAGCTGTTTTTT
TRBD2,TRBJ2-3,TRBV30,NA,CAWSRGGKPDTQYF,TGTGCCTGGAGCCGGGGGGGCAAACCAGATACGCAGTATTTT
TRBD2,TRBJ2-5,TRBV10-2,NA,CASVAGDGETQYF,TGCGCCAGCGTAGCGGGGGACGGAGAGACCCAGTACTTC
TRBD2,TRBJ2-7,TRBV6-5,few,CASSYSGGRAYEQYF,TGTGCCAGCAGTTACTCTGGCGGGAGGGCCTACGAGCAGTACTTC
TRBD2,TRBJ2-2,TRBV3-1/TRBV3-2,once,CASSTPGGAPTGELFF,TGTGCCAGCAGCACGCCGGGGGGGGCGCCCACCGGGGAGCTGTTTTTT
NA,TRBJ1-4,TRBV15,NA,CATSSYQGSDNEKLFF,TGTGCCACCAGCAGTTATCAGGGTTCCGATAATGAAAAACTGTTTTTT
TRBD2,TRBJ2-1,TRBV27,NA,CASRTSGTTSYNEQFF,TGTGCCAGCAGGACTAGCGGGACTACCTCCTACAATGAGCAGTTCTTC
NA,TRBJ2-2,TRBV27,NA,CASSLQREPETGELFF,TGTGCCAGCAGTTTACAACGGGAGCCCGAGACCGGGGAGCTGTTTTTT
TRBD2,TRBJ2-5,TRBV7-8,NA,CASSLGGLAGVSQYF,TGTGCCAGCAGCTTAGGGGGACTAGCGGGAGTATCCCAGTACTTC
NA,TRBJ1-2,TRBV20-1,NA,CSASRAGLPYGYTF,TGCAGTGCTAGTCGGGCAGGACTCCCCTATGGCTACACCTTC
NA,TRBJ1-1,TRBV27,NA,CASSLSRVMNTEAFF,TGTGCCAGCAGTTTATCGAGGGTTATGAACACTGAAGCTTTCTTT
NA,TRBJ2-3,TRBV24-1,NA,CATSDPAEGSTDTQYF,TGTGCCACCAGTGATCCGGCGGAGGGAAGCACAGATACGCAGTATTTT
NA,TRBJ1-1,TRBV11-2,NA,CASSLSTGLEAFF,TGTGCCAGCAGCTTAAGTACAGGGCTGGAAGCTTTCTTT
TRBD1,TRBJ1-1,TRBV3-1/TRBV3-2,NA,CASSQGGTGYSEAFF,TGTGCCAGCAGCCAAGGGGGGACAGGGTATTCTGAAGCTTTCTTT
TRBD1,TRBJ1-4,TRBV5-1,NA,CASSPLGGESEKLFF,TGCGCCAGCAGCCCCCTAGGGGGCGAGTCTGAAAAACTGTTTTTT
NA,TRBJ2-3,TRBV5-5,NA,CASSLDRRLSSTDTQYF,TGTGCCAGCAGTTTAGACAGACGGCTTTCTAGCACAGATACGCAGTATTTT
TRBD2,TRBJ2-7,TRBV11-2,NA,CASSSTSGGGEQYF,TGTGCCAGCAGCTCCACTAGCGGAGGCGGCGAGCAGTACTTC
TRBD1,TRBJ1-5,TRBV6-5,NA,CASSRRDSPGQPQHF,TGTGCCAGCAGCCGACGGGACAGTCCGGGACAGCCCCAGCATTTT
NA,TRBJ1-2,TRBV28,NA,CASSPFRGAGAGYTF,TGTGCCAGCAGTCCTTTTCGGGGGGCCGGGGCGGGCTACACCTTC
NA,TRBJ2-1,TRBV28,NA,CASRGRPNEQFF,TGTGCCAGCAGAGGCAGGCCCAATGAGCAGTTCTTC
TRBD2,TRBJ2-3,TRBV15,NA,CATSRSGGLAGAVDTQYF,TGTGCCACCAGCAGATCCGGGGGACTAGCGGGAGCGGTAGATACGCAGTATTTT
NA,TRBJ1-1,TRBV27,NA,CASSLFGADTEAFF,TGTGCCAGCAGTTTGTTTGGGGCGGACACTGAAGCTTTCTTT